Here is one TCR beta chain with its context. Its antigen is as yet unknown. Other nucleotide sequences from this sample produce the same CDR3. CDR1 is SGHRS, CDR2 YFSETQ, per germline. This CDR3 region has 13 residues. V was clipped by 4 bases and J by 7 bases; unmatched bases: 3. Here immunoSEQ multiplex PCR was the method, and the copy in TCRdb shows in-frame clones only, minus some. The sample records around 130,000 clones, about 90% being singletons. The data originate from a study of T cells in localized non-small cell lung cancer. Study outcomes and limitations: Uninvolved adjacent lung, not tumor, had the highest T cell clonality. Sequence data derive from only one tumor region, so heterogeneity remains possible.

The source of this sequence is a female donor over 55 with stage I lung adenocarcinoma. This rearrangement joins TRBV5-1 to TRBJ1-4; 8 bases agree with TRBD1. The sample consisted of peripheral blood, taken before any cancer treatment. CDR3 in amino acids: CASSMGQVEKLFF. As DNA, the CDR3 is TGCGCCAGCAGCATGGGACAGGTTGAAAAACTGTTTTTT.